This T cell receptor (beta chain) was sequenced for a study of blood T cell repertoires in COVID-19. In the study overall: Specimens from acute and convalescent COVID-19 originated in the United States, Italy and Spain. T cells, B-cell-depleted T cells, or PBMCs supplied cDNA or gDNA.

Source study methods: Reference gene primer amplification yielded estimated nucleated cell counts. Using immunoSEQ multiplex PCR, the repertoire was profiled, and TCRdb retains in-frame clones only, with some absent. V and J calls and clone size are copied from that table; D and trimming were computed from the DNA. The sample includes approximately 210,000 clones, approximately 90% of them seen just once. Sequencing input: peripheral blood. This TCR was recovered from a middle-aged man with acute or convalescent COVID-19.

Written as DNA, the CDR3 is TGTGCCAGCAGCCCACAGGACCGGTATGGCTACACCTTC. This gives the protein CASSPQDRYGYTF. The chain couples TRBV5-4 to TRBJ1-2, with D perhaps TRBD1 (5 bases). The CDR3 contains 13 residues. The germline CDR1 and CDR2 sequences are SGHNT and YYREEE (reference sequence). V was cut by 4 bases and J by 5 bases, with 12 bases left in between. Using reference TRBV5-4 and TRBJ1-2 for the parts outside the CDR3, the full variable domain is ETGVTQSPTHLIKTRGQQVTLRCSSQSGHNTVSWYQQALGQGPQFIFQYYREEENGRGNFPPRFSGLQFPNYSSELNVNALELDDSALYLCASSPQDRYGYTFGSGTRLTVV.